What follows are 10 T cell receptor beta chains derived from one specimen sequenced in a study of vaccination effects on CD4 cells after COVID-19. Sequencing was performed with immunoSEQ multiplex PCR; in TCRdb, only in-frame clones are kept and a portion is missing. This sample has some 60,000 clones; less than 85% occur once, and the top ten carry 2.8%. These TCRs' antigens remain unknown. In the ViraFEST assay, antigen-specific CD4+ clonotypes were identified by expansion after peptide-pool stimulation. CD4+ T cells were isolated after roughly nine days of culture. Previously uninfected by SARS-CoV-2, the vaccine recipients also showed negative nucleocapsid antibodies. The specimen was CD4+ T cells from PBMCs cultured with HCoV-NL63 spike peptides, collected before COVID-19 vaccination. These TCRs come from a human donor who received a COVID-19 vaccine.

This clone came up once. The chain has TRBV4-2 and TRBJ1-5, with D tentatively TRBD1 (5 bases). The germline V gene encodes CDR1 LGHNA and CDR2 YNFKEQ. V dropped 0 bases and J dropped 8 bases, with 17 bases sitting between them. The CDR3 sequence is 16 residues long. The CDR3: CASSQDGFRREEPQHF. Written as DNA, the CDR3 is TGTGCCAGCAGCCAAGATGGTTTCCGCAGGGAGGAGCCCCAGCATTTT.

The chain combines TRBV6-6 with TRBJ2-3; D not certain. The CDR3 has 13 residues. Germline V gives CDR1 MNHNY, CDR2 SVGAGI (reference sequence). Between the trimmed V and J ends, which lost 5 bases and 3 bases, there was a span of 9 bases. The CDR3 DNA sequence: TGTGCCAGCAGTCGAATTAGGACAGATACGCAGTATTTT. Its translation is CASSRIRTDTQYF.

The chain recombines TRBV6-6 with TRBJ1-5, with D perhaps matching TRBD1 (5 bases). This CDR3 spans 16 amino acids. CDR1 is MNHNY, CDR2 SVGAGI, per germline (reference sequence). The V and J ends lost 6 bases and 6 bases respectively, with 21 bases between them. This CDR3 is CASSITFGGVGQPQHF. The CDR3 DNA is TGTGCCAGCAGCATAACCTTTGGGGGTGTCGGTCAGCCCCAGCATTTT.

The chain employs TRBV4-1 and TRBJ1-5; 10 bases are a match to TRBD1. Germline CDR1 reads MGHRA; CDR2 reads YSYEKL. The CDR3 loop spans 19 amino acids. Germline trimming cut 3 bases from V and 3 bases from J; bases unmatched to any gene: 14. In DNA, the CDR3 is TGCGCCAGCAGCCAGATCTGGGACAGGGGAACCACTAACAATCAGCCCCAGCATTTT. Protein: CASSQIWDRGTTNNQPQHF.

DNA of the CDR3: TGCGCCAGCAGCCAAGAAACAGGGTTTGGAAACACCATATATTTT. Translating gives CASSQETGFGNTIYF. V and J are TRBV4-3 and TRBJ1-3; possible D gene TRBD1, 6 bases. The CDR3 spans 15 residues. V lost 0 bases and J 3 bases, leaving 9 bases between the germline ends. Germline loops: CDR1 LGHNA, CDR2 YSLEER.

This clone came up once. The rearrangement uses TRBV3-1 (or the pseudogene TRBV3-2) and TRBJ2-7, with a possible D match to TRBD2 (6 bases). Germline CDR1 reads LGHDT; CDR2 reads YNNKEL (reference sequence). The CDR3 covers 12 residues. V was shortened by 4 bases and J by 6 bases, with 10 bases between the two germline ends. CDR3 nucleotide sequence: TGTGCCAGCAGCCGAACCGGGGGCGAGCAGTACGTC. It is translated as CASSRTGGEQYV.

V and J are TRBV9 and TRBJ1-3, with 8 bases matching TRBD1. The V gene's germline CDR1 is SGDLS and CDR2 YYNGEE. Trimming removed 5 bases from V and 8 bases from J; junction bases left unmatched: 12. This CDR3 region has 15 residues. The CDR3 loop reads CASSANDRGRYTIYF. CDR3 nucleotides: TGTGCCAGCAGTGCAAACGACAGGGGAAGGTACACCATATATTTT.

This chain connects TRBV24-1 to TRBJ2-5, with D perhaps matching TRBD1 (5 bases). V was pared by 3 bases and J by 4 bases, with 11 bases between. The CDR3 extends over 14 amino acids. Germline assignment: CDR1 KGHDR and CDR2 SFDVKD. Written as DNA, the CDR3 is TGTGCCACCAGTGATCGAAGGGGTCTAGAGACCCAGTACTTC. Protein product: CATSDRRGLETQYF.

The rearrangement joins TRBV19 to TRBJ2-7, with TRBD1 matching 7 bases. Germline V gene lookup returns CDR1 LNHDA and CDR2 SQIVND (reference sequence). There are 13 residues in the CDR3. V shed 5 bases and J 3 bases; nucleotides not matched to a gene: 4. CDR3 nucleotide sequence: TGTGCCAGTAGTCCGGGACAGAACTACGAGCAGTACGTC. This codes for CASSPGQNYEQYV.

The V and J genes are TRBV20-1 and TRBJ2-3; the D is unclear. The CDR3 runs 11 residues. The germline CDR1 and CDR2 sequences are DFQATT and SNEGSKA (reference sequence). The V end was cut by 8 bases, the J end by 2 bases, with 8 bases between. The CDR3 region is CSPLATDTQYF. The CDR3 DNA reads TGCAGTCCTTTAGCCACAGATACGCAGTATTTT.